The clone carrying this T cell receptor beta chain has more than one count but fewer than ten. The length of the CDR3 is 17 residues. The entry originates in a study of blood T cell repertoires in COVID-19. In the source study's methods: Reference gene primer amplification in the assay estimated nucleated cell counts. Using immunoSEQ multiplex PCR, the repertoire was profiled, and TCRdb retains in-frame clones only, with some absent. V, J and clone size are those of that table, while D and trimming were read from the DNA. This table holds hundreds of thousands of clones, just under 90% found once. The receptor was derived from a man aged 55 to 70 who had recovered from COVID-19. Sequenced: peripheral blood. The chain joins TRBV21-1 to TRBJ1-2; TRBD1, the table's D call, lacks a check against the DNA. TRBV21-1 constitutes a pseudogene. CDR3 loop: CASSSLGTGGAYYGYTF. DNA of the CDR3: TGTGCCAGCAGCTCCCTGGGGACAGGGGGCGCCTACTATGGCTACACCTTC.